This T cell receptor (beta chain) is drawn from a study of blood T cells in healthy people across ages. CDR3 length: 15 amino acids. The V and J ends lost 5 bases and 8 bases respectively, with 19 bases between them. The V gene's germline CDR1 is MNHEY and CDR2 SVGEGT. Whole-study findings and limits: Getting older went along with TCR beta diversity per million T cells dropping roughly linearly.

Isolation yielded PBMCs, at least 6.5 million per sample, in every case. In its sample, this clonotype was seen many times. Its antigen remains unknown. With a J-beta primer mix and a sample-barcoded 5' primer, a second PCR ran about 7 to 12 cycles. TCRdb redid the calling of the 5' RACE reads with MiXCR, one entry per CDR3 protein. Altogether about 1.6 million distinct CDR3 sequences are present, about 35% being singletons, with the ten largest covering about 11%. The sequence was collected from a woman aged 25-40 years in good health. Sequenced input: blood. The V and J genes are TRBV6-2 or TRBV6-3 and TRBJ2-1, with a possible D match to TRBD2 (6 bases). The CDR3 protein is CASSEAGRSGDEQFF. DNA of the CDR3: TGTGCCAGCAGTGAGGCTGGGAGGAGTGGGGATGAGCAGTTCTTC.